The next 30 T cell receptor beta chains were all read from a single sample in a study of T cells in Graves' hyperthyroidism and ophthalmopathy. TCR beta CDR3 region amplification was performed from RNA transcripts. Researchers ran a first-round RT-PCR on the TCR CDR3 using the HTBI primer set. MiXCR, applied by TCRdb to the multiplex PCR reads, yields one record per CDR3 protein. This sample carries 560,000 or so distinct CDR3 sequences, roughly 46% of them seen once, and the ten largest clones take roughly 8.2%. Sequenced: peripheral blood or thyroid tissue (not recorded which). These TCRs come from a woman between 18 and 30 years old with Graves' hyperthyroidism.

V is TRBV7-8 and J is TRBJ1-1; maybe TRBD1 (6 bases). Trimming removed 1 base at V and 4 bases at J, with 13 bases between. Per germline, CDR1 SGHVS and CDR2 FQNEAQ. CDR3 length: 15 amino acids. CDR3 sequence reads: CASSLEGRGSTEAFF. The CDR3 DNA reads TGTGCCAGCAGCTTAGAGGGCAGGGGATCCACTGAAGCTTTCTTT. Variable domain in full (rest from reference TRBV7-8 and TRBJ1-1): GAGVSQSPRYKVAKRGQDVALRCDPISGHVSLFWYQQALGQGPEFLTYFQNEAQLDKSGLPSDRFFAERPEGSVSTLKIQRTQQEDSAVYLCASSLEGRGSTEAFFGQGTRLTVV.

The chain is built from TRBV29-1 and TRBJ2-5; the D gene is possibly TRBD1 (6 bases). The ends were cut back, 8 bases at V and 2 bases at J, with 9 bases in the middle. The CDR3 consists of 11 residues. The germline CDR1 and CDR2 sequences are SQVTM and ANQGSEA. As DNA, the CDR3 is TGCAGCTGGGGGCAGCAAGAGACCCAGTACTTC. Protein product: CSWGQQETQYF. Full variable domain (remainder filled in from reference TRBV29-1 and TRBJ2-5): SAVISQKPSRDICQRGTSLTIQCQVDSQVTMMFWYRQQPGQSLTLIATANQGSEATYESGFVIDKFPISRPNLTFSTLTVSNMSPEDSSIYLCSWGQQETQYFGPGTRLLVL.

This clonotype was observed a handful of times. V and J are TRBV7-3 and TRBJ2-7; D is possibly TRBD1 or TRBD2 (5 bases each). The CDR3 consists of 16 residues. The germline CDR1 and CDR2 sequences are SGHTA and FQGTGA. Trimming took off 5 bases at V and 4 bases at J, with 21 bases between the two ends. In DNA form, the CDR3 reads TGTGCCAGCAGCCAAGCGGCTGGGGCAGGGTTGTACGAGCAGTACTTC. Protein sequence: CASSQAAGAGLYEQYF.

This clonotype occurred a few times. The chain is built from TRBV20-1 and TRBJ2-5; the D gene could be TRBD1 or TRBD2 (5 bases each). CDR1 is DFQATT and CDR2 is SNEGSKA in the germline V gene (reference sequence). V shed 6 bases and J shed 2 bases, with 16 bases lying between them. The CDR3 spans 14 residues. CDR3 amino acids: CSAPSRDEQETQYF. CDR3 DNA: TGCAGTGCCCCGAGCCGGGACGAACAAGAGACCCAGTACTTC.

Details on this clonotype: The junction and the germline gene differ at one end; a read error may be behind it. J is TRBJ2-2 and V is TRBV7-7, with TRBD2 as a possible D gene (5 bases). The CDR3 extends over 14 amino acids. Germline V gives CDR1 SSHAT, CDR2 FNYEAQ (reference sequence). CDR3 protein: CASSWEMDTGELFF. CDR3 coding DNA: TGCGCCAGCAGCTGGGAGATGGACACCGGGGAGCTGTTTTTT.

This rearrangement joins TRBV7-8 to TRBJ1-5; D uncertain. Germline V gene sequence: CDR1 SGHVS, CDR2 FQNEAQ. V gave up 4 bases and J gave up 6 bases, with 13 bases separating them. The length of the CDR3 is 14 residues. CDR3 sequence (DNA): TGTGCCAGCAGCTCCGGGCCCCTGGGTCAGCCCCAGCATTTT. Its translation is CASSSGPLGQPQHF.

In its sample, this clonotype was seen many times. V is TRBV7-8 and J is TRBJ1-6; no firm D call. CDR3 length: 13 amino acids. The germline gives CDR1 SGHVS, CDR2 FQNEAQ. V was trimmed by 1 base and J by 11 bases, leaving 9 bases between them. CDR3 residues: CASSLEDVTPLHF. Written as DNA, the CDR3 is TGTGCCAGCAGCTTAGAGGACGTGACACCCCTCCACTTT. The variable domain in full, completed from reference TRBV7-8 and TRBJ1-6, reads GAGVSQSPRYKVAKRGQDVALRCDPISGHVSLFWYQQALGQGPEFLTYFQNEAQLDKSGLPSDRFFAERPEGSVSTLKIQRTQQEDSAVYLCASSLEDVTPLHFGNGTRLTVT.

The CDR3 is CASSPMGAVLTF. DNA of the CDR3: TGTGCCAGCAGCCCGATGGGAGCGGTCCTGACTTTC. The chain employs TRBV7-3 and TRBJ2-6, with D possibly TRBD2 on 5 matching bases. CDR1 and CDR2 from the germline V gene are SGHTA and FQGTGA. This CDR3 contains 12 residues. Trimming pared 5 bases from V and 13 bases from J, leaving 12 bases between.

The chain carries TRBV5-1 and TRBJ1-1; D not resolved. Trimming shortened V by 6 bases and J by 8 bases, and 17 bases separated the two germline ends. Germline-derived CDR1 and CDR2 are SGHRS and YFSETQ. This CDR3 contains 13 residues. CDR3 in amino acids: CASIGYGEPEAFF. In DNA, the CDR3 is TGCGCCAGCATAGGCTACGGTGAGCCCGAAGCTTTCTTT.

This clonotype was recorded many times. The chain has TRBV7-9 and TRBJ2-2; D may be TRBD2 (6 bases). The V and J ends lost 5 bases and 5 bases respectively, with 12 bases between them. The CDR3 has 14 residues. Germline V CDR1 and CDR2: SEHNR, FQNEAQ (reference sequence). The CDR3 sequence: CASSQDSGTGELFF. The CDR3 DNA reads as TGTGCCAGCAGCCAAGACAGCGGGACCGGGGAGCTGTTTTTT.

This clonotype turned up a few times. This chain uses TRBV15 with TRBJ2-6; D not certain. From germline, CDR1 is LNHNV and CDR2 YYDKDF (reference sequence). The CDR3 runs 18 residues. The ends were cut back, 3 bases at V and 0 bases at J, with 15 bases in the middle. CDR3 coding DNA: TGTGCCACCAGCAGTTTTAGGCAAGGACGCTCTGGGGCCAACGTCCTGACTTTC. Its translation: CATSSFRQGRSGANVLTF.

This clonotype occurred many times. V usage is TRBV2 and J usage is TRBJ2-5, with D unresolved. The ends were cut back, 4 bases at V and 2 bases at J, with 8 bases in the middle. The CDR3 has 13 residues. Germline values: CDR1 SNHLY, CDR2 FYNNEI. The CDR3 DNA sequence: TGTGCCAGCAGTGTGGAGTTACAAGAGACCCAGTACTTC. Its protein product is CASSVELQETQYF.

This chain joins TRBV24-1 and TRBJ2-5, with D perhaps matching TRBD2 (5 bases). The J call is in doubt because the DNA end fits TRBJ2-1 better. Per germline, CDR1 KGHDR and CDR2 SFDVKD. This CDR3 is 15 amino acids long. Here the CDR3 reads CATSASGETYNEQFF. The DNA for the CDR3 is TGTGCCACCAGTGCCAGCGGCGAGACCTACAATGAGCAGTTCTTC.

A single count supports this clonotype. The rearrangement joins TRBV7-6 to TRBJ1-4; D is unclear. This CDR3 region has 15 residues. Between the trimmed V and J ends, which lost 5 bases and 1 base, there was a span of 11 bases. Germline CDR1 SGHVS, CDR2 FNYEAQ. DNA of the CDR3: TGTGCCAGCAGCATGGACCGCCAAACTAATGAAAAACTGTTTTTT. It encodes CASSMDRQTNEKLFF.

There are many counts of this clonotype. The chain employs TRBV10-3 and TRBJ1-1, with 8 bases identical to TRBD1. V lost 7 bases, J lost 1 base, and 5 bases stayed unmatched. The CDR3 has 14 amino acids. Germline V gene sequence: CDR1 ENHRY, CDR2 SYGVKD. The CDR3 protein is CAITQGQENTEAFF. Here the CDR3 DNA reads TGTGCCATCACCCAGGGACAGGAGAACACTGAAGCTTTCTTT.

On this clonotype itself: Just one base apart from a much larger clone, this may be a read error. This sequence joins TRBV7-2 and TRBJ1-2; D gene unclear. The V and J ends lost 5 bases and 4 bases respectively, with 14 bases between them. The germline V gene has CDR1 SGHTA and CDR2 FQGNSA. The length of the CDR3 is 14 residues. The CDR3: CASSVSDGSYGYTF. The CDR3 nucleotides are TGTGCCAGCAGCGTCTCGGACGGTAGCTATGGCTACACCTTC.

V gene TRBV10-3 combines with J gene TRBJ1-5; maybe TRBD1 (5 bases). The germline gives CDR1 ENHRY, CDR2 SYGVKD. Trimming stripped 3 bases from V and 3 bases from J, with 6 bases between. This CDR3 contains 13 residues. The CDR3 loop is CAISDRDNQPQHF. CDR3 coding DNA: TGTGCCATCAGTGACAGGGACAATCAGCCCCAGCATTTT.

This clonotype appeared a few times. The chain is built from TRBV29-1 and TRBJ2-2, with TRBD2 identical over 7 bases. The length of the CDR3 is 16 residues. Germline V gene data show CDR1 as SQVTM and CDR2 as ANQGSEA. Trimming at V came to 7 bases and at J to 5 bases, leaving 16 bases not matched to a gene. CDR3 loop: CSGGGTPGSPTGELFF. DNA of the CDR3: TGCAGCGGGGGGGGTACGCCGGGCAGCCCGACCGGGGAGCTGTTTTTT.

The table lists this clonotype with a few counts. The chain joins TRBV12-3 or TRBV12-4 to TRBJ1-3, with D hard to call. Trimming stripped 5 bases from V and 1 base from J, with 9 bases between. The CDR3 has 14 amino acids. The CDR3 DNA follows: TGTGCCAGCAGTCCCTCCGGGTCTGGAAACACCATATATTTT. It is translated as CASSPSGSGNTIYF.

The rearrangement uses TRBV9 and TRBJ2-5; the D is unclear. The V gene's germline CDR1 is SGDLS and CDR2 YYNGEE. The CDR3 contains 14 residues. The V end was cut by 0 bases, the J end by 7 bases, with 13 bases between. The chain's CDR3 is CASSVATTDRTQYF. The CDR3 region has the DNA TGTGCCAGCAGCGTAGCTACAACAGACCGGACCCAGTACTTC.

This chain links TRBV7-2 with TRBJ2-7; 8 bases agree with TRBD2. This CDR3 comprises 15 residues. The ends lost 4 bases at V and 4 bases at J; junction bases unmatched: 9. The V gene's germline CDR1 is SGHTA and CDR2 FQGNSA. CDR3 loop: CASSSPPSGGYEQYF. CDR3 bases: TGTGCCAGCAGCTCTCCCCCGAGCGGGGGATACGAGCAGTACTTC.

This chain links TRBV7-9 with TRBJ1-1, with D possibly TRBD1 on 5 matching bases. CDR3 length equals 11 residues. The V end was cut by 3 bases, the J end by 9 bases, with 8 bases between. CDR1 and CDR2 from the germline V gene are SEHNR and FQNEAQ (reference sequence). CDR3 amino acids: CASSFTGQAFF. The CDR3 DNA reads TGTGCCAGCAGCTTCACAGGTCAAGCTTTCTTT. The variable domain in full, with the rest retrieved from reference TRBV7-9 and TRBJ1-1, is DTGVSQNPRHKITKRGQNVTFRCDPISEHNRLYWYRQTLGQGPEFLTYFQNEAQLEKSRLLSDRFSAERPKGSFSTLEIQRTEQGDSAMYLCASSFTGQAFFGQGTRLTVV.

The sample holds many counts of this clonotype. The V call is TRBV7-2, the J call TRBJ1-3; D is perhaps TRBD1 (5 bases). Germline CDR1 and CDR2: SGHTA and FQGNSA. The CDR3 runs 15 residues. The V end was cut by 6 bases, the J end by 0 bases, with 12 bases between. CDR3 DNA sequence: TGTGCCAGCAGTCCGGACAACTACTCTGGAAACACCATATATTTT. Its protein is CASSPDNYSGNTIYF.

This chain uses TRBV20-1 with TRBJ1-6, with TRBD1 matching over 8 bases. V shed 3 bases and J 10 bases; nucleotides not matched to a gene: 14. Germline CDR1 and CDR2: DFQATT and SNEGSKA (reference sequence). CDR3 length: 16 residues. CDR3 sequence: CSASDSGTGVFSPLHF. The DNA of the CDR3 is TGCAGTGCTAGTGACTCCGGGACAGGAGTATTCTCACCCCTCCACTTT.

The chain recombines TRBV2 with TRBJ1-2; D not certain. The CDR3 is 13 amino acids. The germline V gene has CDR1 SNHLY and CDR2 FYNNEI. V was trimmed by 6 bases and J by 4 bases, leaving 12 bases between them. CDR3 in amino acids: CASSFGSSYGYTF. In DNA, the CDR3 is TGTGCCAGCAGCTTTGGGAGCAGCTATGGCTACACCTTC.

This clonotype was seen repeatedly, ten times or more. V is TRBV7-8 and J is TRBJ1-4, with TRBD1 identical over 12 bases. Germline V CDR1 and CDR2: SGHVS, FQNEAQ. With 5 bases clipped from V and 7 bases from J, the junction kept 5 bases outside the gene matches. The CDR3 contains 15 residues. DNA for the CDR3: TGTGCCAGCAGCGTAACGGGACAGGGGGCTGAAAAACTGTTTTTT. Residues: CASSVTGQGAEKLFF.

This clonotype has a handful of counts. The CDR3 sequence: CASSAREGHEQYF. In DNA, the CDR3 is TGTGCCAGCTCCGCGCGGGAGGGCCACGAGCAGTACTTC. The chain joins TRBV2 to TRBJ2-7, with 9 bases lining up with TRBD2. Germline CDR1 reads SNHLY; CDR2 reads FYNNEI. V lost 8 bases, J lost 5 bases, and 7 bases stayed unmatched. This CDR3 comprises 13 residues.

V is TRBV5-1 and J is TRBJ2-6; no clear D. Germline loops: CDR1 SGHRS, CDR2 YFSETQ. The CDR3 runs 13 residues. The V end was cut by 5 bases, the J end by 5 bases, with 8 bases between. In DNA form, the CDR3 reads TGCGCCAGCAGTTACGACAGGGCCAACGTCCTGACTTTC. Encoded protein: CASSYDRANVLTF.

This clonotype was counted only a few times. The CDR3 loop reads CASSLSGPEAFF. The CDR3 nucleotides read TGCGCCAGCAGCTTGAGCGGCCCTGAAGCTTTCTTT. This chain links TRBV5-1 with TRBJ1-1; D is uncertain. The CDR3 sequence is 12 residues long. The V gene lost 1 base and the J gene lost 6 bases, with 7 bases spanning the gap. Germline V gives CDR1 SGHRS, CDR2 YFSETQ.

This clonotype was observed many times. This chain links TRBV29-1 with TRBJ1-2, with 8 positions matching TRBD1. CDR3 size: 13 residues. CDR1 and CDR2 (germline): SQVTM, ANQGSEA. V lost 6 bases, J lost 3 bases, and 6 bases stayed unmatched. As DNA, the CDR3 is TGCAGCGTCCCAGGGGGCGCGGACTATGGCTACACCTTC. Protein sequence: CSVPGGADYGYTF.